These 9 T cell receptor beta chains originate from one sample sequenced in a study of T-cell memory formation after mild COVID-19. TCRdb reanalysed the 5' RACE reads using MiXCR and keeps one entry per CDR3 protein. The sample contains fewer than 500,000 distinct CDR3 sequences, nearly 25% of which appear only once. Material: PBMCs or a T cell subset sorted from them (not recorded which). These receptors were taken from an adult woman who had mild COVID-19 (a few samples of this study predate the infection). Cell type and time point are not known.

The chain combines TRBV7-8 with TRBJ2-1, with 7 bases lining up with TRBD1. Germline CDR1 is SGHVS and CDR2 is FQNEAQ. The CDR3 is 17 amino acids. V was pared by 4 bases and J by 2 bases, with 11 bases of the junction left unmatched. The CDR3 sequence is CASSYPRRRGPYNEQFF. In DNA form, the CDR3 reads TGTGCCAGCAGCTACCCCAGACGTAGGGGGCCCTACAATGAGCAGTTCTTC.

V usage is TRBV12-3 or TRBV12-4 and J usage is TRBJ1-1; D perhaps matches TRBD1 (6 bases). This CDR3 contains 14 residues. Trimming removed 5 bases from V and 4 bases from J, with 14 bases in between. The CDR3 DNA is TGTGCCAGCAGTCCGGGGGGGCTGGGCACTGAAGCTTTCTTT. Translating it yields CASSPGGLGTEAFF.

The gene calls are TRBV27 and TRBJ2-7; 9 bases are shared with TRBD1. This CDR3 comprises 13 residues. The V gene end was trimmed by 9 bases and the J gene end by 5 bases; junction bases not matched to a gene: 8. Germline V gene sequence: CDR1 MNHEY, CDR2 SMNVEV (reference sequence). CDR3 sequence (DNA): TGTGCCAGTGGAACCGGGACAGGGCACGAGCAGTACTTC. The encoded protein is CASGTGTGHEQYF.

This sequence joins TRBV24-1 and TRBJ1-5; no clear D gene. This CDR3 contains 12 residues. Deletions cut 4 bases from V and 6 bases from J, with 6 bases between. CDR1 and CDR2 (germline): KGHDR, SFDVKD. The CDR3 protein is CATSDVGQPQHF. DNA of the CDR3: TGTGCCACCAGTGACGTGGGTCAGCCCCAGCATTTT.

The chain employs TRBV7-2 and TRBJ2-1; 12 nucleotides line up with TRBD2. Germline CDR1 SGHTA, CDR2 FQGNSA. Trimming took 5 bases from V and 10 from J; bases not matched to a gene: 12. The CDR3 loop spans 16 amino acids. CDR3 in DNA: TGTGCCAGCAGCCGGCTTCCGGGACTAGCGGGTGGGGAGCAGTTCTTC. It translates to CASSRLPGLAGGEQFF.

The rearrangement joins TRBV5-1 to TRBJ2-7; possibly TRBD1 or TRBD2 for D (5 bases each). V was clipped by 4 bases and J by 2 bases, with 13 bases between them. This CDR3 spans 14 amino acids. Germline loops: CDR1 SGHRS, CDR2 YFSETQ. This chain's CDR3 is CASSTLQGAYEQYF. In DNA, the CDR3 is TGCGCCAGCAGCACGCTTCAGGGAGCCTACGAGCAGTACTTC.

This rearrangement joins TRBV29-1 to TRBJ1-1, with D possibly being TRBD1 (5 bases). CDR1 and CDR2 (germline): SQVTM, ANQGSEA. The CDR3 has 12 residues. V was cut by 8 bases and J by 1 base, with 11 bases left in between. DNA for the CDR3: TGCAGCCTACGACAGCCGAACACTGAAGCTTTCTTT. This encodes CSLRQPNTEAFF.

The rearrangement links TRBV19 to TRBJ1-5; D call uncertain. The CDR3 extends over 12 amino acids. The germline CDR1 and CDR2 sequences are LNHDA and SQIVND (reference sequence). V gave up 4 bases and J gave up 7 bases, with 8 bases separating them. The CDR3 sequence: CASSKGRQPQHF. CDR3 in DNA: TGTGCCAGTAGTAAGGGAAGGCAGCCCCAGCATTTT.

This clonotype was picked up a small number of times. The V and J genes are TRBV19 and TRBJ2-2; 13 bases line up with TRBD2. Germline CDR1 LNHDA, CDR2 SQIVND (reference sequence). V was pared by 5 bases and J by 5 bases, with 11 bases of the junction left unmatched. The CDR3 consists of 18 residues. As DNA, the CDR3 is TGTGCCAGTAGTCCACCGGGACTAGCGGGGTTGGGGACCGGGGAGCTGTTTTTT. Translating gives CASSPPGLAGLGTGELFF.